The rows below give T cell receptor beta chains drawn from one sample of a study of cytomegalovirus exposure and HLA in healthy donors. The repertoire was sequenced with immunoSEQ multiplex PCR; TCRdb's copy has only in-frame clones and lacks some. The profile shows 90,000 to 140,000 clones, 60% to 85% of them singletons. Sequencing was performed on PBMCs. These receptors came from a middle-aged woman in good health and CMV-seropositive. The CDR3 runs from the conserved cysteine through the conserved F or W. The D gene is left open where the match is weak. Clone size is given for some rows only: seen once, a few or many times, or a class if the clone is expanded.

. TRBJ2-1 . TRBV15 CATSRDPAGHSYNEQFF TGTGCCACCAGCAGAGATCCGGCGGGGCACTCCTACAATGAGCAGTTCTTC
TRBD1 TRBJ2-3 . TRBV29-1 CSVGGQGAGVDTQYF TGCAGCGTTGGCGGACAGGGGGCGGGTGTAGATACGCAGTATTTT
. TRBJ2-7 few TRBV5-4 CASSSLREEQYF TGTGCCAGCAGCTCCCTCCGGGAAGAGCAGTACTTC
TRBD2 TRBJ2-7 . TRBV29-1 CSVTGLAGELRDDEQYF TGCAGCGTTACCGGACTAGCGGGAGAATTACGCGACGACGAGCAGTACTTC
TRBD2 TRBJ2-1 . TRBV7-8 CASSRRPGGLSNEQFF TGTGCCAGCAGCCGAAGACCGGGGGGTCTGAGCAATGAGCAGTTCTTC
. TRBJ1-5 . TRBV18 CASSHNRDLFSNQPQHF TGTGCCAGCTCACACAACAGGGATCTATTTAGCAATCAGCCCCAGCATTTT
. TRBJ1-1 . TRBV19 CASSMPGLDTEAFF TGTGCCAGTAGTATGCCGGGTTTGGACACTGAAGCTTTCTTT
. TRBJ2-7 . TRBV27 CASSLGRAVYEQYF TGTGCCAGCAGTTTAGGGCGGGCGGTCTACGAGCAGTACTTC
. TRBJ2-1 . TRBV5-1 CASSLDPQVNEQFF TGCGCCAGCAGCTTGGATCCTCAGGTCAATGAGCAGTTCTTC
. TRBJ2-5 . TRBV25-1 CASSLGTQYF TGTGCCAGCAGTCTCGGGACCCAGTACTTC
TRBD2 TRBJ2-7 . TRBV4-1 CASSLRRTSVYEQYF TGCGCCAGTAGCCTCCGGAGGACTAGCGTTTACGAGCAGTACTTC
. TRBJ2-2 . TRBV11-3 CASSLGGWGRNTGELFF TGTGCCAGCAGCTTAGGGGGTTGGGGGCGCAACACCGGGGAGCTGTTTTTT
TRBD1 TRBJ1-2 few TRBV11-3 CASSLGGQGYGYTF TGTGCCAGCAGCTTGGGGGGACAGGGATATGGCTACACCTTC
TRBD1 TRBJ2-7 . TRBV28 CASTTWTGLSYEQYF TGTGCCAGCACCACCTGGACAGGGTTGTCCTACGAGCAGTACTTC
. TRBJ1-5 . TRBV4-2 CASSPQEEASSNQPQHF TGTGCCAGCAGCCCCCAGGAGGAAGCCTCGAGCAATCAGCCCCAGCATTTT
. TRBJ2-7 . TRBV6-5 CASSYSTGQRPYEQYF TGTGCCAGCAGTTACTCGACGGGACAAAGGCCCTACGAGCAGTACTTC
. TRBJ1-3 . TRBV9 CASSVGFLGNSGNTIYF TGTGCCAGCAGCGTAGGCTTCCTGGGCAACTCTGGAAACACCATATATTTT
TRBD1 TRBJ1-4 . TRBV5-8 CASSWAPLTGATNEKLFF TGTGCCAGCAGCTGGGCTCCTCTCACAGGGGCCACTAATGAAAAACTGTTTTTT
TRBD1 TRBJ1-2 . TRBV5-1 CASMTGGNYGYTF TGCGCCAGCATGACAGGGGGCAACTATGGCTACACCTTC
TRBD2 TRBJ2-1 . TRBV19 CASIGRTGAGYNEQFF TGTGCCAGTATCGGGAGGACCGGGGCCGGGTACAATGAGCAGTTCTTC
. TRBJ1-2 . TRBV23-1 CASVFGGGANYGYTF TGCGCCAGCGTTTTCGGGGGGGGAGCTAACTATGGCTACACCTTC
. TRBJ1-1 . TRBV6-5 CASSPSGEAFF TGTGCCAGCAGCCCCAGTGGTGAAGCTTTCTTT
TRBD1 TRBJ2-3 . TRBV2 CASSVGQGLHTQYF TGTGCCAGCAGTGTGGGACAGGGACTCCATACGCAGTATTTT
. TRBJ2-7 . TRBV4-1 CASSQEGLPGKYEQYF TGCGCCAGCAGCCAAGAAGGGCTCCCGGGGAAGTACGAGCAGTACTTC
TRBD2 TRBJ2-1 . TRBV4-2 CASSQVALAGYDEQFF TGTGCCAGCAGCCAAGTGGCCCTAGCGGGATACGATGAGCAGTTCTTC
TRBD2 TRBJ2-3 . TRBV9 CASSVGPSGRGTDTQYF TGTGCCAGCAGCGTAGGCCCTAGCGGGAGGGGCACAGATACGCAGTATTTT
. TRBJ2-7 once TRBV5-1 CASSLQQGFHYEQYF TGCGCCAGCAGCTTGCAACAGGGATTCCATTACGAGCAGTACTTC
TRBD1 TRBJ2-5 once TRBV7-9 CASSYWTGRETQYF TGTGCCAGCAGCTACTGGACAGGACGCGAGACCCAGTACTTC
TRBD2 TRBJ2-7 . TRBV11-2 CASSLVSGGAYEQYF TGTGCCAGCAGCTTAGTCTCGGGAGGGGCCTACGAGCAGTACTTC
. TRBJ1-3 . TRBV5-1 CASSLEGAPGNTIYF TGCGCCAGCAGCTTGGAAGGGGCCCCGGGAAACACCATATATTTT
TRBD2 TRBJ2-2 once TRBV7-7 CASSLGLARGGLPGELFF TGTGCTAGCAGCTTAGGATTGGCGCGGGGGGGCCTCCCCGGGGAGCTGTTTTTT
. TRBJ2-7 few TRBV12-2 CASRLRGIYEQYF TGTGCAAGTCGCTTACGAGGAATCTACGAGCAGTACTTC
. TRBJ2-3 . TRBV28 CASSSRDTQYF TGTGCCAGCAGTTCCAGGGATACGCAGTATTTT
. TRBJ2-7 . TRBV7-8 CASSSVFYEQYF TGTGCCAGCAGCTCCGTGTTCTACGAGCAGTACTTC
. TRBJ2-5 . TRBV7-9 CASSLFVGLQETQYF TGTGCCAGCAGCCTGTTCGTGGGGCTACAAGAGACCCAGTACTTC
TRBD2 TRBJ2-3 once TRBV11-2 CASSLNGGGRQDTQYF TGTGCCAGCAGCTTAAACGGGGGGGGAAGGCAAGATACGCAGTATTTT
TRBD2 TRBJ2-2 . TRBV5-6 CASSLVSGGTGELFF TGTGCCAGCAGCTTGGTTAGCGGGGGCACCGGGGAGCTGTTTTTT
. TRBJ1-4 . TRBV28 CASSFYTIRTAENEKLFF TGTGCCAGCAGTTTTTACACCATTCGGACAGCAGAAAATGAAAAACTGTTTTTT
TRBD1 TRBJ2-2 few TRBV5-5 CASSSGRGLVPGELFF TGTGCCAGCAGCTCGGGAAGGGGGCTAGTTCCCGGGGAGCTGTTTTTT
TRBD2 TRBJ2-7 once TRBV11-2 CASSLWAGGGSSYEQYF TGTGCCAGCAGCCTCTGGGCGGGGGGGGGAAGCTCCTACGAGCAGTACTTC
. TRBJ1-1 . TRBV4-3 CASSQDLGPQMNTEAFF TGCGCCAGCAGCCAAGATTTGGGGCCGCAGATGAACACTGAAGCTTTCTTT
TRBD2 TRBJ2-7 once TRBV11-2 CASSRSGRGYEQYF TGTGCCAGCAGCCGTAGCGGGAGGGGCTACGAGCAGTACTTC
. TRBJ2-7 once TRBV7-9 CASSTGQIYEQYF TGTGCCAGCAGCACCGGACAAATCTACGAGCAGTACTTC
. TRBJ2-7 . TRBV5-4 CVSSLVASHEQYF TGTGTCAGCAGCTTGGTGGCTAGCCACGAGCAGTACTTC
TRBD1 TRBJ1-2 . TRBV7-9 CASSLAPTGRPYGYTF TGTGCCAGCAGCTTAGCCCCGACAGGGCGCCCCTATGGCTACACCTTC
. TRBJ2-7 once TRBV7-2 CASSVRRTSTYEQYF TGTGCCAGCAGCGTCCGCCGGACAAGCACCTACGAGCAGTACTTC
. TRBJ2-5 . TRBV5-1 CASSSQLETQYF TGCGCCAGCAGCTCCCAATTGGAGACCCAGTACTTC
TRBD1 TRBJ2-2 . TRBV28 CASSFGRRQGDTGELFF TGTGCCAGCAGTTTTGGCAGACGTCAGGGGGACACCGGGGAGCTGTTTTTT
TRBD1 TRBJ2-7 . TRBV28 CASSPGGDRSSYEQYF TGTGCCAGCAGCCCAGGGGGCGACAGGAGCTCCTACGAGCAGTACTTC
. TRBJ2-7 few TRBV5-6 CASSFRGAAEQYF TGTGCCAGCAGCTTCAGGGGGGCGGCCGAGCAGTACTTC
. TRBJ1-1 few TRBV28 CALSREGNTEAFF TGTGCCCTATCTCGGGAAGGTAACACTGAAGCTTTCTTT
. TRBJ1-4 . TRBV25-1 CASSAAGTNEKLFF TGTGCCAGCAGTGCCGCCGGGACAAATGAAAAACTGTTTTTT
. TRBJ1-2 . TRBV7-8 CASSLDDSPNGYTF TGTGCCAGCAGCCTAGATGACAGTCCGAATGGCTACACCTTC
. TRBJ2-5 . TRBV5-6 CASSLDRGLGGVQETQYF TGTGCCAGCAGCTTGGACAGGGGACTTGGGGGAGTCCAGGAGACCCAGTACTTC
. TRBJ2-3 . TRBV5-4 CASSIDTDTQYF TGTGCCAGCAGCATAGACACAGATACGCAGTATTTT
. TRBJ2-1 few TRBV6-5 CASSSEGGAMDEQFF TGTGCCAGCAGTTCGGAAGGGGGGGCCATGGATGAGCAGTTCTTC
. TRBJ2-4 . TRBV4-1 CASSHTQAKNIQYF TGCGCCAGCAGCCATACTCAAGCCAAAAACATTCAGTACTTC
. TRBJ1-4 . TRBV14 CASSHRLAGVNEKLFF TGTGCCAGCAGCCACCGACTCGCAGGGGTTAATGAAAAACTGTTTTTT
. TRBJ2-1 few TRBV4-3 CASSQDPSFPYNEQFF TGCGCCAGCAGCCAAGACCCTAGCTTCCCCTACAATGAGCAGTTCTTC